The T cell receptor beta chain described here comes from a study of blood T cell repertoires in COVID-19. In the study overall: Samples came from the United States, Italy and Spain, spanning acute and convalescent COVID-19. T cells, B-cell-depleted T cells, or PBMCs supplied cDNA or gDNA.

V lost 9 bases, J lost 1 base, and 13 bases lay in between. Germline loops: CDR1 MDHEN, CDR2 SYDVKM. This CDR3 region has 13 residues. In the original analysis: Researchers report that nucleated cell counts were estimated from reference gene primer amplification. Clones were sequenced by immunoSEQ multiplex PCR, and TCRdb holds only the in-frame ones, with some missing. V and J calls and clone size are copied from that table; D and trimming were computed from the DNA. The table shows roughly 250,000 clones, with about 85% occurring only once. The TCR comes from a woman aged 45-65 years who had recovered from COVID-19. The rearrangement links TRBV28 to TRBJ2-7, with D maybe TRBD2 (6 bases). The sample taken for sequencing was PBMCs or T cells enriched from blood (not recorded which). This chain's CDR3 is CASFGGWSYEQYF. In DNA form, the CDR3 reads TGTGCCAGTTTCGGGGGTTGGTCCTACGAGCAGTACTTC.